This T cell receptor beta chain appears in the sequencing data of a study of blood T cells in healthy people across ages (dated by TCRdb to between 2014 and 2016). Context from the whole study: In model experiments, template switching captured about one uniquely barcoded TCR beta cDNA molecule for every two T cells. Donors of different ages were randomly distributed across sequencing lanes to avoid experimental bias. To track age-related changes in TCR beta repertoire diversity, the study relied on deep sequencing normalized with unique cDNA molecular identifiers. The study analyzed two additional independent replicas of 1 million unique cDNA reads from the same blood draw for two donors, one aged 18 to 29 and one aged 80 or older. Donors were grouped into four age groups: young (average roughly 16 years), middle-aged (39), aged (62) and long-lived (less than 85). General study outcomes and caveats: Total diversity estimates from one million sequenced T cells were considered lower bounds and underestimates. Conclusive comparison of naive and antigen-experienced compartments was prevented by the profiling of bulk unsorted PBMCs. Donor CMV infection status was unknown, potentially confounding age-related changes in expanded clonotypes. Observed TCR beta diversity correlated strongly with the percentage of naive T cells measured by flow cytometry. Compared with the aged group, more naive CD4+ T cells, fewer expanded clones and increased TCR diversity were shown by the long-lived group, suggesting age selection. Observed TCR beta diversity per million T cells fell roughly linearly with age, and a significant reduction was already apparent by age approximately 41.

This clonotype was counted only a few times. The specificity of this receptor is unknown. The input lacks base qualities; no much larger clone sits a single base away. Receptors were amplified or captured by 5' RACE. Sequenced using an Illumina HiSeq 2500. The second PCR ran for roughly 7 to 12 cycles and used a J-beta primer mix along with a sample-barcoded 5' primer. A unique molecular identifier was introduced onto each TCR beta cDNA molecule by a template-switch 5' adaptor carrying 12 random nucleotides. At least 2.5 million CDR3-containing paired-end reads were obtained from each sample. First-strand cDNA was synthesized from all RNA with the Mint cDNA synthesis kit, primed by a TRBC-specific oligonucleotide. All cDNA was treated with uracil-DNA glycosylase and then went through a first 18-cycle PCR with the universal primers M1SS and BC2_uni_R. As for how the authors treated the data: For normalization, 1 million high-quality reads were randomly selected from each sample, with every read carrying a distinct molecular identifier. Instead of being binned into consensus sequences, reads that shared molecular identifiers were thrown out. CDR3 identification, clonotype clustering and error correction used MiTCR with a Q25 quality threshold and the strictest error-elimination algorithm. A nonparametric unseen species model using Euler transformation provided a lower-bound estimate of total TCR beta diversity. TCRdb ran its own pipeline on the public reads, namely fastp trimming at Q25 and MiXCR clone calling, and kept in-frame beta chains. Records with the same CDR3 protein are collapsed into one entry carrying the most frequent genes and DNA. The V and J calls and clone size are TCRdb's, not the authors'. The sample data list approximately 810,000 distinct CDR3 sequences, and 35% to 40% of these were observed just once. The top ten clones comprise 13% of the sample.

As encoded in the germline V gene, CDR1 is SGHTA while CDR2 is FQGNSA. V has 5 bases trimmed and J has 4 bases trimmed; junction bases matching no gene number 8. The CDR3, cysteine through phenylalanine, is 16 amino acids long. The CDR3 DNA has 48 bases and is translated from base 1. The donors were about 40 Caucasian individuals from Russia, aged 6 to 90 years, who were systemically healthy. Each donor gave about 10 milliliters of peripheral blood, drawn into EDTA-treated Vacutainer tubes. PBMCs were isolated by Ficoll-Paque density-gradient centrifugation, with at least 6 million obtained per sample. Total RNA, at least 6 micrograms per sample, was extracted from PBMCs with Trizol reagent. For every donor, an aliquot of PBMCs went through flow cytometry to measure the percentages of naive CD45RAhigh/CD27high T cells.

The chain joins TRBV7-2 to TRBJ1-4; 9 bases in the junction line up with TRBD1. Material: blood. The sequence was collected from a young man in good health. Here is the DNA: TGTGCCAGCAGCCGCGGGACAGGGTATGGTAATGAAAAACTGTTTTTT. This codes for CASSRGTGYGNEKLFF.